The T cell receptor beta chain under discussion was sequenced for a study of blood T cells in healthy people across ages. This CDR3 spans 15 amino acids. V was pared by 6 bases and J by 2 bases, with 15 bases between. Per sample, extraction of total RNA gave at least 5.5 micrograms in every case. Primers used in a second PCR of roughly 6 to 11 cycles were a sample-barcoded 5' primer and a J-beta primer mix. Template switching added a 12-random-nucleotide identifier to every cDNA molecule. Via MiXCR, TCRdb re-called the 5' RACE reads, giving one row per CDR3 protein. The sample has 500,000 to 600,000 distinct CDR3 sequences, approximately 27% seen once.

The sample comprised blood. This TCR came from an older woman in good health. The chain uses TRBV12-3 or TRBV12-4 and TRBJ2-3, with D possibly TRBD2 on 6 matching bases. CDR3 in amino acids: CASRPRDLITDTQYF. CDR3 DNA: TGTGCCAGCAGGCCCCGGGACTTGATCACAGATACGCAGTATTTT.